This T cell receptor (beta chain) was documented in a study of shared T cell receptors in the human thymus. Some clones are missing from TCRdb's copy, which holds only in-frame ones; the method was immunoSEQ multiplex PCR. The sample lists fewer than 700,000 clones, roughly 88% occurring once. The germline V gene encodes CDR1 MNHEY and CDR2 SMNVEV (reference sequence). V was pared by 3 bases and J by 6 bases, with 18 bases between. The CDR3 length is 15 residues. This clone was detected only once. These same records also appear under a second study, on human thymus T cells. This second study says: Donors were healthy Finnish babies undergoing corrective operations for congenital heart defects. Corrective cardiac surgery supplied the resected thymus tissue. In thymic and blood repertoires alike, V and J usage looked biased. Thymic TCR repertoires of unrelated people reportedly overlapped highly.

The TCR originated in a boy in the first two years of life with a congenital heart defect. J is TRBJ2-7 and V is TRBV27; D is perhaps TRBD1 (5 bases). Material: thymocytes. DNA of the CDR3: TGTGCCAGCAGTTTCGGACAATCCTATGTGGGCGAGCAGTACTTC. Its protein product is CASSFGQSYVGEQYF.